This T cell receptor (beta chain) was sequenced for a study of T cell changes during pregnancy in multiple sclerosis. Per germline, CDR1 MNHEY and CDR2 SVGAGI. The CDR3 totals 14 residues. V was pared by 2 bases and J by 2 bases, with 3 bases of the junction left unmatched. The protocol was immunoSEQ multiplex PCR, while the TCRdb copy is restricted to in-frame clones and leaves out a portion. The sample holds almost 40,000 clones, approximately 90% seen once. V usage is TRBV6-5 and J usage is TRBJ2-7; 7 bases fit TRBD1. The material was CD4+ T cells from peripheral blood mononuclear cells, obtained in the second trimester of pregnancy. The receptor's source is a female donor in good health, enrolled as a control in a pregnancy study. This CDR3 reads CASSYTGQTYEQYF. In DNA, the CDR3 is TGTGCCAGCAGTTACACGGGACAGACCTACGAGCAGTACTTC.